The 17 T cell receptor beta chains below all came from one sample that was sequenced in a study of Ad26.COV2.S vaccination and SARS-CoV-2 variants. Measured with immunoSEQ multiplex PCR; TCRdb has only the in-frame clones, and not every one. The repertoire consists of roughly 140,000 clones, with 80% to 90% occurring once and the leading ten covering 5%. This material consisted of peripheral blood, taken after recovery from COVID-19. These receptors originate from a human donor who had recovered from COVID-19.

The chain couples TRBV6-6 to TRBJ1-1, with 9 positions matching TRBD1. From germline, CDR1 is MNHNY and CDR2 SVGAGI (reference sequence). The CDR3 loop spans 14 amino acids. After removal of 5 bases from V and 5 bases from J, the junction contained 6 bases not matched to a gene. The CDR3 region is CASSPDRGGTEAFF. CDR3 DNA sequence: TGTGCCAGCAGTCCCGACAGGGGGGGAACTGAAGCTTTCTTT.

The J gene is TRBJ1-2, the V gene TRBV16; D may be TRBD1 (5 bases). CDR1 and CDR2 (germline): KGHSY, FQNENV. V lost 0 bases to trimming and J lost 7 bases, with 6 bases between them. The CDR3 length is 12 residues. CDR3 nucleotides: TGTGCCAGCAGCCAATCGGGGGTTGGCTACACCTTC. This gives the protein CASSQSGVGYTF.

The chain has TRBV18 and TRBJ2-7, with D possibly TRBD2 on 5 matching bases. This CDR3 region has 15 residues. Trimming took off 0 bases at V and 5 bases at J, with 14 bases between the two ends. The germline gives CDR1 KGHSH, CDR2 LQKENI. This chain's CDR3 is CASSPPNRSGNEQYF. CDR3 in DNA: TGTGCCAGCTCACCACCGAACCGATCGGGGAACGAGCAGTACTTC.

This clone has just one count. The chain combines TRBV19 with TRBJ2-1; no reliable D call. Germline V gene data show CDR1 as LNHDA and CDR2 as SQIVND (reference sequence). V lost 2 bases and J lost 7, with 12 bases in between. CDR3 length: 14 residues. For the CDR3, the DNA is TGTGCCAGTAGTATACAGGACGGAACGAATGAGCAGTTCTTC. Its translation: CASSIQDGTNEQFF. Full variable domain (missing parts from reference TRBV19 and TRBJ2-1): DGGITQSPKYLFRKEGQNVTLSCEQNLNHDAMYWYRQDPGQGLRLIYYSQIVNDFQKGDIAEGYSVSREKKESFPLTVTSAQKNPTAFYLCASSIQDGTNEQFFGPGTRLTVL.

As DNA, the CDR3 is TGTGCCAGCAGTGAAGCCCCGACAGGGACCGTCCGCTCACCCCTCCACTTT. Protein: CASSEAPTGTVRSPLHF. The chain joins TRBV6-1 to TRBJ1-6, with 7 bases aligning to TRBD1. Trimming took 0 bases from V and 10 from J; bases not matched to a gene: 12. The CDR3 sequence is 17 residues long. Germline CDR1 is MNHNS and CDR2 is SASEGT.

This clone appeared a few times. Other DNA sequences in the same sample also yield this CDR3. This chain joins TRBV19 and TRBJ2-3, with TRBD2 matching over 10 bases. This CDR3 contains 13 residues. Germline V gene data show CDR1 as LNHDA and CDR2 as SQIVND (reference sequence). With 4 bases clipped from V and 6 bases from J, the junction kept 1 base outside the gene matches. The CDR3 reads CASSRGLADTQYF. CDR3 nucleotide sequence: TGTGCCAGTAGTAGGGGACTAGCGGATACGCAGTATTTT.

The rearrangement uses TRBV18 and TRBJ2-1; 7 nucleotides align to TRBD1. V shed 2 bases, J shed 8 bases, and the junction held 6 bases outside the gene matches. There are 14 residues in the CDR3. Per germline, CDR1 KGHSH and CDR2 LQKENI. CDR3 coding DNA: TGTGCCAGCTCACCATATTCCAGGGGGTATGAGCAGTTCTTC. Translating it yields CASSPYSRGYEQFF.

This chain links TRBV27 with TRBJ2-1; 12 positions agree with TRBD2. V dropped 5 bases and J dropped 7; count of bases not matched to a gene: 9. CDR1 is MNHEY, CDR2 SMNVEV, per germline (reference sequence). The CDR3 has 16 amino acids. The CDR3 sequence is CASSPSTSGGYNEQFF. CDR3 coding DNA: TGTGCCAGCAGTCCCTCGACTAGCGGGGGTTATAATGAGCAGTTCTTC.

The rearrangement joins TRBV7-2 to TRBJ2-2, with D uncertain. CDR3 length: 12 amino acids. Trimming stripped 5 bases from V and 5 bases from J, with 6 bases between. Per germline, CDR1 SGHTA and CDR2 FQGNSA. The CDR3 DNA reads as TGTGCCAGCAGCCCTTATACCGGGGAGCTGTTTTTT. Protein product: CASSPYTGELFF. The full variable domain, completed using reference TRBV7-2 and TRBJ2-2, is GAGVSQSPSNKVTEKGKDVELRCDPISGHTALYWYRQSLGQGLEFLIYFQGNSAPDKSGLPSDRFSAERTGGSVSTLTIQRTQQEDSAVYLCASSPYTGELFFGEGSRLTVL.

CDR3 amino acids: CAARPSTDLYGYTF. The CDR3 DNA is TGTGCCGCCAGGCCCTCTACAGACCTCTATGGCTACACCTTC. The chain links TRBV6-5 to TRBJ1-2; D ambiguous. The V end lost 11 bases, the J end lost 4 bases, and 20 bases lay between the germline ends. The length of the CDR3 is 14 residues. CDR1 and CDR2 (germline): MNHEY, SVGAGI.

This chain connects TRBV11-2 to TRBJ1-3; possibly TRBD1 for D (5 bases). The germline gives CDR1 SGHAT, CDR2 FQNNGV. V lost 2 bases and J lost 2, with 7 bases in between. The CDR3 spans 14 residues. CDR3 in amino acids: CASSLQGTGNTIYF. In DNA, the CDR3 is TGTGCCAGCAGCTTACAGGGAACTGGAAACACCATATATTTT.

As concerns this clone: The sample has other DNA sequences that encode this CDR3 too. This chain joins TRBV29-1 and TRBJ2-3; D unclear. Trimming removed 4 bases at V and 1 base at J, with 0 bases between. The CDR3 consists of 10 residues. Germline-derived CDR1 and CDR2 are SQVTM and ANQGSEA. The CDR3 protein is CSVGTDTQYF. The CDR3 bases are TGCAGCGTTGGCACAGATACGCAGTATTTT.

V and J are TRBV4-3 and TRBJ2-1; 7 nucleotides line up with TRBD1. There are 15 residues in the CDR3. CDR1 and CDR2 from the germline V gene are LGHNA and YSLEER. The J segment lost 4 bases and the V segment lost 4 bases, leaving 7 bases of the junction unmatched. The CDR3 spells CASSPQGQTYNEQFF. The CDR3 DNA reads as TGCGCCAGCAGCCCCCAGGGACAGACATACAATGAGCAGTTCTTC.

The V gene is TRBV9, the J gene TRBJ1-2; no definite D call. There are 14 residues in the CDR3. The germline gives CDR1 SGDLS, CDR2 YYNGEE. Deletions cut 3 bases from V and 2 bases from J, with 11 bases between. The CDR3 coding sequence is TGTGCCAGCAGCGACAGCGGTGAAAACTATGGCTACACCTTC. Its protein product is CASSDSGENYGYTF.

This chain uses TRBV10-3 with TRBJ1-1; D is unclear. CDR1 and CDR2 (germline): ENHRY, SYGVKD. The ends were cut back, 7 bases at V and 4 bases at J, with 7 bases in the middle. This CDR3 region has 11 residues. CDR3 amino acids: CAIKGPTEAFF. In DNA, the CDR3 is TGTGCCATCAAAGGTCCCACTGAAGCTTTCTTT.

This chain links TRBV20-1 with TRBJ1-1; D not resolved. CDR1 and CDR2 (germline): DFQATT, SNEGSKA (reference sequence). CDR3 length: 12 residues. V was cut by 3 bases and J by 1 base, with 6 bases left in between. The CDR3 DNA follows: TGCAGTGCTAGTTGGCCGAACACTGAAGCTTTCTTT. It is translated as CSASWPNTEAFF.

Notes on this clone: One end of the junction fails to match germline, which may point to a read error. CDR3 sequence: CSGGTGALNLF. CDR3 nucleotide sequence: TGCAGTGGGGGGACAGGGGCGCTAAATCTTTTT. V gene TRBV20-1 combines with J gene TRBJ1-4; 10 nucleotides align to TRBD1. Germline V gives CDR1 DFQATT, CDR2 SNEGSKA (reference sequence). The CDR3 runs to 11 residues.